This T cell receptor beta chain appears in the sequencing data of a study of CD8 T cells in ankylosing spondylitis. From the 5' RACE reads, TCRdb called clonotypes with MiXCR, one entry per CDR3 protein. The table shows more than 300,000 distinct CDR3 sequences, with roughly 12% occurring only once. This clonotype was counted between two and nine times. At one end, the junction sequence differs from germline, possibly due to a read error. Germline V gives CDR1 SSHAT, CDR2 FNYEAQ (reference sequence). The CDR3 has 14 residues. The TCR comes from a female donor with ankylosing spondylitis or in good health (not recorded which). Sequenced sample: blood, either unsorted or a sorted T cell fraction (not recorded which). The chain carries TRBV7-7 and TRBJ2-5; 7 bases are a match to TRBD2. CDR3 nucleotide sequence: TGTGCTAGCAGCCCAGGACTAGTTCAAGAGACCCAGTACTTC. Protein product: CASSPGLVQETQYF.